Each of the 12 T cell receptor beta chains below was sequenced from the same sample in a study of CD8 T cells in Susac syndrome. Random hexamers were used to reverse transcribe the RNA input (roughly 0.5 to 1 ug). TCRdb reanalysed the immunoSEQ multiplex PCR reads using MiXCR and keeps one entry per CDR3 protein. Among hundreds of thousands of distinct CDR3 sequences listed, roughly 92% were seen once. Material for sequencing was CD8+ T cells from PBMCs. The source of these receptors is a human donor with multiple sclerosis.

This clonotype was recorded only once. V usage is TRBV6-4 and J usage is TRBJ2-7, with 11 nucleotides matching TRBD2. V gave up 4 bases and J gave up 4 bases; unmatched junction bases: 6. This CDR3 spans 15 amino acids. Per germline, CDR1 MRHNA and CDR2 SNTAGT. Here the CDR3 reads CASSAGTSGPYEQYF. CDR3 bases: TGTGCCAGCAGTGCGGGGACTAGCGGCCCGTACGAGCAGTACTTC.

DNA of the CDR3: TGTGCCAGCAGCTTGGGTGCAGGGATTAGCAATCAGCCCCAGCATTTT. It codes for CASSLGAGISNQPQHF. The J gene is TRBJ1-5, the V gene TRBV7-6, with a weak D call TRBD1 (5 bases). The CDR3 length is 16 residues. Germline-derived CDR1 and CDR2 are SGHVS and FNYEAQ. Trimming took 3 bases from V and 0 from J, leaving 12 bases between them.

The CDR3 loop is CAWSAGQAYTF. DNA of the CDR3: TGTGCCTGGAGCGCGGGACAGGCGTACACCTTC. The J gene is TRBJ1-2, the V gene TRBV30, with 8 bases matching TRBD1. V lost 3 bases to trimming and J lost 11 bases; unmatched junction nucleotides: 5. The CDR3 runs to 11 residues. The germline CDR1 and CDR2 sequences are GTSNPN and SVGIG (reference sequence).

The rearrangement uses TRBV4-1 and TRBJ2-5; 13 bases fit TRBD2. CDR3 length equals 16 residues. Trimming cost V 1 base and J 5 bases; bases outside gene matches: 4. Germline values: CDR1 MGHRA, CDR2 YSYEKL. The CDR3 DNA reads TGCGCCAGCAGCCAAGGGACTAGCGGGAGACGGGAGACCCAGTACTTC. Protein sequence: CASSQGTSGRRETQYF.

The rearrangement links TRBV6-5 to TRBJ1-5, with D maybe TRBD1 (5 bases). Trimming cost V 6 bases and J 7 bases, with 13 bases left between them. Germline CDR1 MNHEY, CDR2 SVGAGI. The CDR3 extends over 13 amino acids. DNA for the CDR3: TGTGCCAGCAGGACGGGGGACGACCAGCCCCAGCATTTT. Translated: CASRTGDDQPQHF.

The rearrangement links TRBV27 to TRBJ1-2; possible D gene TRBD1, 5 bases. The CDR3 runs 13 residues. V gave up 7 bases and J gave up 4 bases, with 13 bases separating them. The germline V gene encodes CDR1 MNHEY and CDR2 SMNVEV (reference sequence). The CDR3 loop reads CASTPWGGYGYTF. Written as DNA, the CDR3 is TGTGCCAGCACACCATGGGGGGGCTATGGCTACACCTTC.

The rearrangement links TRBV6-5 to TRBJ1-5; unclear D gene. The V gene's germline CDR1 is MNHEY and CDR2 SVGAGI. V was cut by 6 bases and J by 3 bases, with 12 bases left in between. This CDR3 is 14 amino acids long. For the CDR3, the DNA is TGTGCCAGCAGCCTGCAGGCGTACAATCAGCCCCAGCATTTT. It specifies CASSLQAYNQPQHF.

The chain is built from TRBV4-1 and TRBJ1-2; 9 bases match TRBD1. CDR3 length: 15 residues. Germline CDR1 and CDR2: MGHRA and YSYEKL. J gave up 6 bases and V 4 bases, and 9 bases lay outside the gene matches. Here the CDR3 DNA reads TGCGCCAGCAGCCTCACAGGGGGCGCATTAGATGGCTACACCTTC. It encodes CASSLTGGALDGYTF.

The gene calls are TRBV27 and TRBJ1-5, with 8 positions matching TRBD1. CDR3 length equals 15 residues. Unmatched junction bases numbered 9, after V lost 5 bases and J lost 6 bases. Per germline, CDR1 MNHEY and CDR2 SMNVEV (reference sequence). In nucleotides, the CDR3 is TGTGCCAGCAGTGACTTGACAGGGGTGGGTCAGCCCCAGCATTTT. This codes for CASSDLTGVGQPQHF.

CDR3 region: CASSLGTPPDTQYF. Written as DNA, the CDR3 is TGTGCCAGCAGCCTTGGTACTCCCCCAGATACGCAGTATTTT. The rearrangement links TRBV13 to TRBJ2-3; no reliable D call. This CDR3 contains 14 residues. Looked up from germline, CDR1 is PRHDT and CDR2 is FYEKMQ (reference sequence). Trimming left V 5 bases short and J 4 bases short, with 13 bases between.

The genes are TRBV5-1 and TRBJ2-3; the match to TRBD2 covers 9 bases. This CDR3 has 13 amino acids. J lost 4 bases, V lost 6 bases, and 3 bases had no gene match. The V gene's germline CDR1 is SGHRS and CDR2 YFSETQ. CDR3 nucleotides: TGCGCCAGCAAAGCGGGGGGATCAGATACGCAGTATTTT. This sequence encodes CASKAGGSDTQYF.

This clonotype was recorded only once. This rearrangement joins TRBV27 to TRBJ2-7, with 8 bases identical to TRBD2. The CDR3 has 14 amino acids. Germline CDR1 reads MNHEY; CDR2 reads SMNVEV (reference sequence). V trimming: 3 bases; J trimming: 3 bases; junction bases outside the gene matches: 4. In nucleotides, the CDR3 is TGTGCCAGCAGTTTCGGGGGGGGCAACTACGAGCAGTACTTC. Encoded protein: CASSFGGGNYEQYF.